Shown below are 20 T cell receptor beta chains from a single sample sequenced in a study of shared clonotypes between healthy human individuals. Here immunoSEQ multiplex PCR was the method, and the copy in TCRdb shows in-frame clones only, minus some. The profile covers about 2.1 million clones, with 93% appearing a single time and more than 1.5% taken by the ten largest. Naive-designated CD8 cells lacked CD45RO, were positively enriched for CCR7, and omitted terminally differentiated effector memory CD45RA+ cells. Sequencing was carried out using naive CD8+ T cells from PBMCs. These receptor sequences come from a young man in good health. Some clones in this sample may be carry-over from other donors' samples.

This clone has only one observation. The V call is TRBV28, the J call TRBJ1-3; D is unclear. The V gene's germline CDR1 is MDHEN and CDR2 SYDVKM. There are 13 residues in the CDR3. Trimming shortened V by 7 bases and J by 3 bases, and 10 bases separated the two germline ends. CDR3 sequence: CASTLGGGNTIYF. The CDR3 DNA reads TGTGCCAGCACCTTGGGTGGTGGAAACACCATATATTTT.

This chain joins TRBV19 and TRBJ1-2; D is unresolved. The CDR3 consists of 15 residues. The V end was cut by 9 bases, the J end by 3 bases, with 20 bases between. In germline, CDR1 is LNHDA, CDR2 SQIVND (reference sequence). The CDR3 nucleotides are TGTGCCAGCCAGTCCCCCTCCGACGGAGACTATGGCTACACCTTC. It codes for CASQSPSDGDYGYTF.

The chain employs TRBV9 and TRBJ2-2; 7 nucleotides align to TRBD1. Per germline, CDR1 SGDLS and CDR2 YYNGEE. The V and J ends lost 2 bases and 0 bases, in that order; junction bases with no gene match: 16. The CDR3 is 20 residues long. CDR3 residues: CASSVSRPGTADANTGELFF. The DNA for the CDR3 is TGTGCCAGCAGCGTTTCGCGACCCGGGACAGCCGACGCGAACACCGGGGAGCTGTTTTTT.

The V and J genes are TRBV4-1 and TRBJ2-3, with 11 nucleotides matching TRBD2. The junction had 9 bases not matched to a gene; V was cut back by 0 bases and J by 7 bases. In germline, CDR1 is MGHRA, CDR2 YSYEKL. CDR3 length equals 17 residues. The CDR3 sequence is CASSQDELAGVRYTQYF. The DNA of the CDR3 is TGCGCCAGCAGCCAAGATGAACTAGCGGGAGTTCGATATACGCAGTATTTT.

This chain connects TRBV27 to TRBJ2-7; tentative D call: TRBD1 (5 bases). Germline loops: CDR1 MNHEY, CDR2 SMNVEV (reference sequence). The ends were cut back, 5 bases at V and 4 bases at J, with 15 bases in the middle. The CDR3 is 14 residues long. CDR3 amino acids: CASSGMDTSYEQYF. The DNA of the CDR3 is TGTGCCAGCAGTGGCATGGACACTTCATACGAGCAGTACTTC.

J is TRBJ1-5 and V is TRBV7-6; maybe TRBD1 (5 bases). The CDR3 loop spans 16 amino acids. CDR1 is SGHVS, CDR2 FNYEAQ, per germline. Trimming removed 6 bases at V and 3 bases at J, with 18 bases between. As DNA, the CDR3 is TGTGCCAGCAGTCTTAACGACAGAACCTTCAATCAGCCCCAGCATTTT. Its protein is CASSLNDRTFNQPQHF. Together with reference TRBV7-6 and TRBJ1-5, the CDR3 gives the full variable domain: GAGVSQSPRYKVTKRGQDVALRCDPISGHVSLYWYRQALGQGPEFLTYFNYEAQQDKSGLPNDRFSAERPEGSISTLTIQRTEQRDSAMYRCASSLNDRTFNQPQHFGDGTRLSIL.

This chain links TRBV28 with TRBJ2-7; 7 nucleotides line up with TRBD2. The CDR3 runs 17 residues. Germline CDR1 reads MDHEN; CDR2 reads SYDVKM. V lost 7 bases and J lost 0; bases outside the gene matches: 15. The DNA for the CDR3 is TGTGCCAGCATTACCTTTGGGGGGGGAGTGGGCTCCTACGAGCAGTACTTC. Its translation: CASITFGGGVGSYEQYF.

About this clone: At the DNA level, this CDR3 is encoded by other sequences in the same sample as well. The gene calls are TRBV19 and TRBJ2-1; no definite D call. CDR3 length equals 11 residues. The germline V and J ends were trimmed by 4 bases and 4 bases, with 2 bases remaining between them. The germline V gene encodes CDR1 LNHDA and CDR2 SQIVND (reference sequence). The CDR3: CASSTYNEQFF. The CDR3 nucleotides are TGTGCCAGTAGTACATACAATGAGCAGTTCTTC.

V and J are TRBV15 and TRBJ2-1; a possible D gene is TRBD2 (6 bases). Germline V CDR1 and CDR2: LNHNV, YYDKDF (reference sequence). The CDR3 loop spans 16 amino acids. V lost 5 bases, J lost 3 bases, and 17 bases lay in between. The CDR3 here is CATSLRPGGFYNEQFF. In DNA form, the CDR3 reads TGTGCCACCAGCCTTCGCCCCGGGGGTTTCTACAATGAGCAGTTCTTC.

Comments on this clone: Additional DNA sequences in this sample encode the identical CDR3. The V call is TRBV7-9, the J call TRBJ1-5; 8 bases agree with TRBD1. Per germline, CDR1 SEHNR and CDR2 FQNEAQ (reference sequence). The V and J ends lost 2 bases and 6 bases, in that order; junction bases with no gene match: 3. The CDR3 spans 14 residues. CDR3 protein: CASSLQGAGQPQHF. The CDR3 DNA follows: TGTGCCAGCAGCTTACAGGGGGCAGGTCAGCCCCAGCATTTT.

The chain carries TRBV7-9 and TRBJ2-2; D gene ambiguous. V lost 5 bases to trimming and J lost 1 base, with 11 bases between them. This CDR3 is built from 15 residues. Germline lookup yields CDR1 SEHNR and CDR2 FQNEAQ (reference sequence). The CDR3 sequence: CASSRRMENTGELFF. The CDR3 bases are TGTGCCAGCAGCCGGCGCATGGAGAACACCGGGGAGCTGTTTTTT.

The sample holds one count of this clone. This chain joins TRBV27 and TRBJ2-3; perhaps TRBD2 as D (6 bases). Looked up from germline, CDR1 is MNHEY and CDR2 is SMNVEV (reference sequence). The CDR3 sequence is 18 residues long. Trimming took off 6 bases at V and 1 base at J, with 23 bases between the two ends. Here the CDR3 reads CASSHLWGVLEGTDTQYF. The CDR3 DNA follows: TGTGCCAGCAGCCACCTTTGGGGGGTACTGGAGGGCACAGATACGCAGTATTTT.

The CDR3 DNA follows: TGTGCCAGCAGCGTTGTTCGTGCGGGAGGTTCCTACAATGAGCAGTTCTTC. Translating gives CASSVVRAGGSYNEQFF. The chain employs TRBV9 and TRBJ2-1, with 8 bases that match TRBD2. This CDR3 comprises 17 residues. J gave up 1 base and V 2 bases, and 8 bases lay outside the gene matches. Per the germline V gene, CDR1 is SGDLS and CDR2 is YYNGEE. Supplemented by reference TRBV9 and TRBJ2-1, the full variable domain reads DSGVTQTPKHLITATGQRVTLRCSPRSGDLSVYWYQQSLDQGLQFLIQYYNGEERAKGNILERFSAQQFPDLHSELNLSSLELGDSALYFCASSVVRAGGSYNEQFFGPGTRLTVL.

The V and J genes are TRBV28 and TRBJ2-3; D is unclear. The CDR3 is 14 residues long. Germline CDR1 MDHEN, CDR2 SYDVKM. V was pared by 5 bases and J by 8 bases, with 17 bases between. CDR3 protein: CASSPTTIHRTQYF. DNA of the CDR3: TGTGCCAGCAGTCCAACTACCATTCATCGTACGCAGTATTTT.

The rearrangement joins TRBV6-6 to TRBJ1-5, with 9 positions matching TRBD1. There are 16 residues in the CDR3. The germline gives CDR1 MNHNY, CDR2 SVGAGI (reference sequence). The junction had 9 bases not matched to a gene; V was cut back by 6 bases and J by 3 bases. For the CDR3, the DNA is TGTGCCAGCAGGGAACAGGGGGCGTCCTACAATCAGCCCCAGCATTTT. Amino acid sequence: CASREQGASYNQPQHF.

The chain links TRBV7-8 to TRBJ2-5, with 9 bases that match TRBD1. CDR3 length: 16 residues. The junction had 9 bases not matched to a gene; V was cut back by 4 bases and J by 3 bases. CDR1 SGHVS and CDR2 FQNEAQ come from the germline V gene. CDR3 loop: CASSWSRDRVEETQYF. The CDR3 bases are TGTGCCAGCAGCTGGTCCCGGGACAGGGTAGAAGAGACCCAGTACTTC.

This rearrangement joins TRBV7-9 to TRBJ1-4; D gene uncertain. CDR1 is SEHNR and CDR2 is FQNEAQ in the germline V gene (reference sequence). Trimming left V 1 base short and J 7 bases short, with 13 bases between. The CDR3 runs to 15 residues. The CDR3 loop is CASSLGVAQAEKLFF. The CDR3 region has the DNA TGTGCCAGCAGCTTAGGTGTAGCACAAGCTGAAAAACTGTTTTTT.

The chain uses TRBV29-1 and TRBJ1-2; D is uncertain. Trimming shortened V by 5 bases and J by 8 bases, and 18 bases separated the two germline ends. Germline V gene lookup returns CDR1 SQVTM and CDR2 ANQGSEA. The CDR3 length is 13 residues. CDR3 residues: CSVRPPGPEGYTF. Written as DNA, the CDR3 is TGCAGCGTTCGCCCCCCCGGGCCCGAGGGCTACACCTTC.

The chain combines TRBV28 with TRBJ2-2; D not resolved. The CDR3 contains 11 residues. Germline-derived CDR1 and CDR2 are MDHEN and SYDVKM. The V gene lost 10 bases and the J gene lost 3 bases, with 6 bases spanning the gap. The CDR3 DNA reads TGTGCCATTGATTACACCGGGGAGCTGTTTTTT. It translates to CAIDYTGELFF.

This clone was detected only a few times. Within the sample, other DNA sequences also encode this same CDR3. The chain combines TRBV9 with TRBJ2-3; D gene unclear. The CDR3 has 13 residues. V shed 0 bases and J shed 0 bases, with 2 bases lying between them. The germline V gene encodes CDR1 SGDLS and CDR2 YYNGEE. This chain's CDR3 is CASSVVSTDTQYF. CDR3 nucleotides: TGTGCCAGCAGCGTAGTAAGCACAGATACGCAGTATTTT.